These 7 T cell receptor beta chains originate from one sample sequenced in a study of cytomegalovirus exposure and HLA in healthy donors. The PCR employed 60 Vbeta primers together with 13 Jbeta primers. Profiling relied on immunoSEQ multiplex PCR, and the TCRdb table lists in-frame clones only, not all of them. The top ten hold about 8% of the sample, which has under 200,000 clones, roughly 13% seen once. Sequenced sample: PBMCs. The receptors were sampled from a man aged 45 to 65 in good health and CMV-seropositive.

The V gene is TRBV5-6, the J gene TRBJ2-1; 7 bases are shared with TRBD1. The CDR3 sequence is 11 residues long. The V gene end was trimmed by 5 bases and the J gene end by 10 bases; junction bases not matched to a gene: 3. Germline V gene data show CDR1 as SGHDT and CDR2 as YYEEEE. The chain's CDR3 is CASSLTGEQFF. The CDR3, as DNA: TGTGCCAGCAGTTTGACAGGGGAGCAGTTCTTC. The variable domain in full, completed from reference TRBV5-6 and TRBJ2-1, reads DAGVTQSPTHLIKTRGQQVTLRCSPKSGHDTVSWYQQALGQGPQFIFQYYEEEERQRGNFPDRFSGHQFPNYSSELNVNALLLGDSALYLCASSLTGEQFFGPGTRLTVL.

This chain uses TRBV5-1 with TRBJ2-5; 8 bases line up with TRBD1. Unmatched junction bases numbered 4, after V lost 4 bases and J lost 2 bases. Germline V gene lookup returns CDR1 SGHRS and CDR2 YFSETQ. The CDR3 has 14 residues. CDR3 bases: TGCGCCAGCAGCGGAGGGACAGGTCAAGAGACCCAGTACTTC. As protein: CASSGGTGQETQYF.

The V and J genes are TRBV10-3 and TRBJ2-3, with 9 bases identical to TRBD2. The V segment lost 5 bases and the J segment 4 bases; nucleotides outside the gene matches: 16. Looked up from germline, CDR1 is ENHRY and CDR2 is SYGVKD. This CDR3 contains 18 residues. CDR3 sequence: CAISRLAGSDGPSDTQYF. CDR3 DNA: TGTGCCATCAGTCGCCTAGCGGGGAGCGACGGGCCCTCAGATACGCAGTATTTT.

This clone was seen a few times. The genes are TRBV19 and TRBJ1-1; 11 bases align to TRBD1. V dropped 5 bases and J dropped 6; count of bases not matched to a gene: 8. Germline V lookup: CDR1 LNHDA, CDR2 SQIVND (reference sequence). The CDR3 sequence is 15 residues long. The CDR3 DNA reads TGTGCCAGTAGTTTTCCGGGACAGGGGGTGGCTGAAGCTTTCTTT. As protein: CASSFPGQGVAEAFF. Drawing the rest from reference TRBV19 and TRBJ1-1, the complete variable domain is DGGITQSPKYLFRKEGQNVTLSCEQNLNHDAMYWYRQDPGQGLRLIYYSQIVNDFQKGDIAEGYSVSREKKESFPLTVTSAQKNPTAFYLCASSFPGQGVAEAFFGQGTRLTVV.

This sequence joins TRBV13 and TRBJ2-1, with 10 positions matching TRBD1. The CDR3 is 14 residues long. Germline CDR1 and CDR2: PRHDT and FYEKMQ (reference sequence). V was clipped by 4 bases and J by 6 bases; unmatched bases: 3. CDR3 nucleotides: TGTGCCAGCAGCTGGGGACAGGGGATCAATGAGCAGTTCTTC. Protein: CASSWGQGINEQFF.

This clone was seen more than once but under ten times. The junction departs from the called germline gene at one end, perhaps through a read error. The V call is TRBV7-7, the J call TRBJ2-2, with D perhaps TRBD1 (6 bases). Looked up from germline, CDR1 is SSHAT and CDR2 is FNYEAQ (reference sequence). The CDR3 is made up of 16 amino acids. The CDR3 loop reads CASSARGGGYTGELFF. For the CDR3, the DNA is TGTGCTAGCAGCGCCAGGGGCGGAGGTTACACCGGGGAGCTGTTTTTT.

In this sample, this clone turned up a few times. This chain joins TRBV5-1 and TRBJ2-2; 7 bases match TRBD1. V lost 0 bases and J lost 6; bases outside the gene matches: 5. CDR1 is SGHRS, CDR2 YFSETQ, per germline. This CDR3 is built from 15 residues. CDR3 coding DNA: TGCGCCAGCAGCTTGGAAGGTACAGGGGCCGGGGAGCTGTTTTTT. Protein sequence: CASSLEGTGAGELFF.